The source of this TCR beta chain is a study of regulatory dendritic cells for organ transplantation. Background on the study: LPS was added to dendritic cell cultures on day 6. Regarding the study as a whole: Mature dendritic cells appeared to drive more memory CD8+ clonal expansion than regulatory ones. The authors noted considerable between-person heterogeneity in alloreactive memory CD8+ cells. Of resting T cell subsets, memory CD8+ had the most alloreactive clonotypes.

In the case of this clone: As yet, its antigen is unknown.

Only in-frame clones appear in the TCRdb table, and some are missing; sequencing was by immunoSEQ multiplex PCR. This table has some 13,000 clones, just under 80% appearing once. V dropped 3 bases and J dropped 0; count of bases not matched to a gene: 1. The length of the CDR3 is 15 residues. CDR1 is LNHDA and CDR2 is SQIVND in the germline V gene (reference sequence). Sorted subsets were CFSE-labeled and cultured roughly 5 days with allogeneic dendritic cells. This TCR derives from a human donor in good health. J is TRBJ2-1 and V is TRBV19; TRBD1 agrees at 8 bases. Source material: naive CD8+ T cells from blood cultured with regulatory dendritic cells. Subset: CD45RA+ naive T cells. The CDR3 region has the DNA TGTGCCAGTAGTATTACAGGGGGCTCCTACAATGAGCAGTTCTTC. This translates into CASSITGGSYNEQFF.